Below, 24 T cell receptor beta chains from the same sample are listed, as sequenced in a study of blood T cell repertoires in COVID-19. Assay: immunoSEQ multiplex PCR; the TCRdb copy retains only in-frame clones and omits some. The table has 60,000 to 75,000 clones, roughly 71% seen once; the top ten hold over 6%. Material for sequencing was peripheral blood. Receptors were obtained from a woman between 45 and 65 years old with active or convalescent COVID-19.

This clone came up a few times. This chain links TRBV3-1 (or the pseudogene TRBV3-2) with TRBJ2-2; perhaps TRBD2 as D (6 bases). CDR3 length equals 13 residues. V was cut by 3 bases and J by 6 bases, with 8 bases left in between. Germline V gene data show CDR1 as LGHDT and CDR2 as YNNKEL (reference sequence). CDR3 nucleotide sequence: TGTGCCAGCAGCCAGACTAGTTCCGGGGAGCTGTTTTTT. This gives the protein CASSQTSSGELFF.

The chain has TRBV11-2 and TRBJ2-1; the match to TRBD2 covers 13 bases. The trim removed 5 bases at V and 15 bases at J, leaving 13 bases unmatched. Germline V gene data show CDR1 as SGHAT and CDR2 as FQNNGV. This CDR3 is built from 15 residues. The CDR3 region is CASSRPGLAGTPGFF. CDR3 sequence (DNA): TGTGCCAGCAGCAGACCGGGACTAGCGGGAACCCCGGGGTTCTTC.

The rearrangement links TRBV5-1 to TRBJ1-2; TRBD1 matches 10 bases. The trim removed 0 bases at V and 7 bases at J, leaving 0 bases unmatched. This CDR3 spans 13 amino acids. Per the germline V gene, CDR1 is SGHRS and CDR2 is YFSETQ. CDR3 sequence reads: CASSLGDRGGYTF. In DNA form, the CDR3 reads TGCGCCAGCAGCTTGGGGGACAGGGGTGGCTACACCTTC.

This sequence joins TRBV3-1 (or the pseudogene TRBV3-2) and TRBJ2-7; TRBD1 aligns across 8 bases. The germline V gene encodes CDR1 LGHDT and CDR2 YNNKEL (reference sequence). There are 16 residues in the CDR3. V lost 2 bases and J lost 0; bases outside the gene matches: 6. CDR3 sequence: CASSQTGQVSSYEQYF. As DNA, the CDR3 is TGTGCCAGCAGCCAAACGGGACAGGTGAGCTCCTACGAGCAGTACTTC.

The DNA for the CDR3 is TGTGCCAGCAGTGATCGGTACGAGCAGTACTTC. Amino acids: CASSDRYEQYF. V usage is TRBV2 and J usage is TRBJ2-7; no reliable D call. V lost 3 bases, J lost 4 bases, and 4 bases lay in between. The CDR3 length is 11 residues. The germline gives CDR1 SNHLY, CDR2 FYNNEI.

The chain is built from TRBV19 and TRBJ2-1; 10 bases line up with TRBD1. This CDR3 contains 13 residues. V shed 6 bases, J shed 13 bases, and the junction held 9 bases outside the gene matches. Looked up from germline, CDR1 is LNHDA and CDR2 is SQIVND (reference sequence). This chain's CDR3 is CASSQGTGVDQFF. The CDR3 DNA reads as TGTGCCAGTAGCCAAGGGACAGGGGTGGACCAGTTCTTC. The complete variable domain, with remaining parts taken from reference TRBV19 and TRBJ2-1, reads DGGITQSPKYLFRKEGQNVTLSCEQNLNHDAMYWYRQDPGQGLRLIYYSQIVNDFQKGDIAEGYSVSREKKESFPLTVTSAQKNPTAFYLCASSQGTGVDQFFGPGTRLTVL.

The genes are TRBV18 and TRBJ2-3; D is possibly TRBD1 (6 bases). Trimming took off 2 bases at V and 0 bases at J, with 15 bases between the two ends. The CDR3 runs to 17 residues. Germline V gives CDR1 KGHSH, CDR2 LQKENI. The CDR3 DNA is TGTGCCAGCTCACCAAGGCAGGGGCTCACTAGCACAGATACGCAGTATTTT. Its protein product is CASSPRQGLTSTDTQYF.

This chain joins TRBV7-2 and TRBJ1-1; D is perhaps TRBD1 (5 bases). This CDR3 spans 14 amino acids. The V end was cut by 5 bases, the J end by 4 bases, with 14 bases between. Germline-derived CDR1 and CDR2 are SGHTA and FQGNSA. The CDR3 DNA follows: TGTGCCAGCAGCGAGAATCTGGGGGGCACTGAAGCTTTCTTT. Protein product: CASSENLGGTEAFF. The full variable domain, in which reference TRBV7-2 and TRBJ1-1 provide the parts outside the CDR3, is GAGVSQSPSNKVTEKGKDVELRCDPISGHTALYWYRQSLGQGLEFLIYFQGNSAPDKSGLPSDRFSAERTGGSVSTLTIQRTQQEDSAVYLCASSENLGGTEAFFGQGTRLTVV.

This clone was seen a few times. The chain recombines TRBV30 with TRBJ1-6, with D tentatively TRBD1 (6 bases). V lost 3 bases and J lost 6, with 15 bases in between. This CDR3 spans 15 amino acids. CDR1 and CDR2 (germline): GTSNPN, SVGIG (reference sequence). DNA for the CDR3: TGTGCCTGGAGCTCCTTGGCAGGGGCTAATTCACCCCTCCACTTT. It translates to CAWSSLAGANSPLHF.

Turning to this clone: Germline and junction disagree at one end, which may indicate a read error. The chain employs TRBV28 and TRBJ2-1, with 7 bases that match TRBD2. CDR1 and CDR2 from the germline V gene are MDHEN and SYDVKM. The CDR3 is 12 amino acids. CDR3 protein: CASSALEREGLF. The DNA of the CDR3 is TGTGCCAGCAGTGCCTTGGAGCGGGAAGGACTCTTC.

This chain joins TRBV28 and TRBJ2-5; TRBD2 agrees at 11 bases. V shed 9 bases, J shed 4 bases, and the junction held 7 bases outside the gene matches. Per the germline V gene, CDR1 is MDHEN and CDR2 is SYDVKM. This CDR3 spans 14 amino acids. CDR3 nucleotides: TGTGCCAGTTTAGCGGGAGGGCCGTCAGAGACCCAGTACTTC. Its protein product is CASLAGGPSETQYF.

The chain employs TRBV19 and TRBJ2-3; perhaps TRBD2 as D (5 bases). The CDR3 consists of 15 residues. V gave up 3 bases and J gave up 3 bases, with 13 bases separating them. In germline, CDR1 is LNHDA, CDR2 SQIVND (reference sequence). CDR3 bases: TGTGCCAGTAGTATGGGAACTAGTCTTACAGATACGCAGTATTTT. The encoded protein is CASSMGTSLTDTQYF. The variable domain in full, completed from reference TRBV19 and TRBJ2-3, reads DGGITQSPKYLFRKEGQNVTLSCEQNLNHDAMYWYRQDPGQGLRLIYYSQIVNDFQKGDIAEGYSVSREKKESFPLTVTSAQKNPTAFYLCASSMGTSLTDTQYFGPGTRLTVL.

This chain joins TRBV6-2 or TRBV6-3 and TRBJ1-5; the D is unclear. Germline loops: CDR1 MNHEY, CDR2 SVGEGT. Trimming removed 3 bases from V and 0 bases from J, with 3 bases in between. CDR3 length: 13 residues. The CDR3 nucleotides are TGTGCCAGCAGTTATTATAGCAATCAGCCCCAGCATTTT. Its protein product is CASSYYSNQPQHF.

This clone was seen more than once but under ten times. V gene TRBV27 combines with J gene TRBJ2-7; TRBD2 might be the D (6 bases). Germline assignment: CDR1 MNHEY and CDR2 SMNVEV (reference sequence). The ends were cut back, 6 bases at V and 9 bases at J, with 15 bases in the middle. This CDR3 has 12 amino acids. This CDR3 reads CASSPLSGVQYF. In nucleotides, the CDR3 is TGTGCCAGCAGCCCACTATCGGGGGTGCAGTACTTC.

The chain carries TRBV21-1 and TRBJ1-1; the table's D call, TRBD1, was not checked against the DNA. TRBV21-1 is assigned pseudogene status. This CDR3 is 15 amino acids long. CDR3 loop: CASSKEGSGSTEAFF. CDR3 bases: TGTGCCAGCAGCAAAGAAGGCTCAGGATCCACTGAAGCTTTCTTT.

The chain recombines TRBV14 with TRBJ2-3; 9 nucleotides line up with TRBD2. The CDR3 totals 15 residues. Germline values: CDR1 SGHDN, CDR2 FVKESK. With 1 base clipped from V and 1 base from J, the junction kept 0 bases outside the gene matches. This CDR3 is CASSQGLAGTDTQYF. The CDR3 bases are TGTGCCAGCAGCCAAGGACTAGCGGGCACAGATACGCAGTATTTT.

This clone has only one observation. The chain links TRBV24-1 to TRBJ1-1; D might be TRBD1 (6 bases). The germline V gene encodes CDR1 KGHDR and CDR2 SFDVKD. Trimming shortened V by 3 bases and J by 6 bases, and 25 bases separated the two germline ends. The CDR3 extends over 18 amino acids. The CDR3 nucleotides read TGTGCCACCAGTGATCCCACAGGGACGGATCTTAGTGAGGCTGAAGCTTTCTTT. Amino acids: CATSDPTGTDLSEAEAFF.

Written as DNA, the CDR3 is TGTGCTAGTGGAGGAGGGTTCTACGAGCAGTACTTC. Encoded protein: CASGGGFYEQYF. This chain joins TRBV12-5 and TRBJ2-7, with a tentative D call TRBD2 (6 bases). CDR1 is LGHNT and CDR2 is FRNRAP in the germline V gene. Trimming took 6 bases from V and 3 from J, leaving 9 bases between them. The CDR3 consists of 12 residues.

This chain joins TRBV5-6 and TRBJ1-1, with 7 positions matching TRBD1. The J segment lost 3 bases and the V segment lost 4 bases, leaving 6 bases of the junction unmatched. Looked up from germline, CDR1 is SGHDT and CDR2 is YYEEEE. The CDR3 is made up of 14 amino acids. CDR3 residues: CASSGDTGDTEAFF. The CDR3 nucleotides read TGTGCCAGCAGCGGAGACACAGGGGACACTGAAGCTTTCTTT.

This clone has a count of ten or more. V is TRBV19 and J is TRBJ1-2; 8 bases match TRBD1. Germline CDR1 LNHDA, CDR2 SQIVND (reference sequence). This CDR3 region has 13 residues. The junction had 4 bases not matched to a gene; V was cut back by 6 bases and J by 4 bases. Here the CDR3 DNA reads TGTGCCAGTAGGCAACAGGGGGTCTATGGCTACACCTTC. Residues: CASRQQGVYGYTF.

This chain connects TRBV5-1 to TRBJ1-3; TRBD1 agrees at 7 bases. V shed 3 bases, J shed 7 bases, and the junction held 7 bases outside the gene matches. CDR3 length: 14 residues. Germline CDR1 SGHRS, CDR2 YFSETQ. The CDR3 nucleotides read TGCGCCAGCAGCTCTGGGACAGAGGGCAACACCATATATTTT. It is translated as CASSSGTEGNTIYF.

The gene calls are TRBV6-5 and TRBJ1-1, with 8 bases matching TRBD1. The CDR3 is 13 residues long. Unmatched junction bases numbered 4, after V lost 8 bases and J lost 2 bases. Germline-derived CDR1 and CDR2 are MNHEY and SVGAGI. CDR3 residues: CASVQGVNTEAFF. The CDR3 DNA reads TGTGCCAGCGTACAGGGGGTAAACACTGAAGCTTTCTTT.

V usage is TRBV5-1 and J usage is TRBJ1-1; TRBD1 aligns across 7 bases. In germline, CDR1 is SGHRS, CDR2 YFSETQ. Germline trimming cut 4 bases from V and 8 bases from J; bases unmatched to any gene: 14. This CDR3 comprises 15 residues. The CDR3 bases are TGCGCCAGCAGCCTAAACCGACAGGGTTTCTCCGAAGCTTTCTTT. It is translated as CASSLNRQGFSEAFF.

The chain recombines TRBV5-1 with TRBJ2-7; no definite D call. Germline CDR1 is SGHRS and CDR2 is YFSETQ. The CDR3 is 15 residues long. Trimming took off 2 bases at V and 2 bases at J, with 14 bases between the two ends. This CDR3 is CASSFSTQPPYEQYF. The CDR3 DNA reads TGCGCCAGCAGCTTTTCCACACAACCCCCCTACGAGCAGTACTTC.